The clone carrying this T cell receptor beta chain was counted a single time. The record originates from a study of control samples from healthy donors and cancer patients. The repertoire was sequenced with immunoSEQ multiplex PCR; TCRdb's copy has only in-frame clones and lacks some. Of about 77,000 clones listed, over 80% are singletons. The CDR3 runs 15 residues. The V gene's germline CDR1 is SGHTA and CDR2 FQGTGA. With 4 bases removed from V and 0 bases from J, the gap between germline ends came to 10 bases. What was sequenced was blood. The sequence was collected from a woman aged 55-69 years in good health. The V and J genes are TRBV7-3 and TRBJ2-1, with D uncertain. CDR3 nucleotides: TGTGCCAGCAGCTCCCGGACGAGCTCCTACAATGAGCAGTTCTTC. Protein sequence: CASSSRTSSYNEQFF.